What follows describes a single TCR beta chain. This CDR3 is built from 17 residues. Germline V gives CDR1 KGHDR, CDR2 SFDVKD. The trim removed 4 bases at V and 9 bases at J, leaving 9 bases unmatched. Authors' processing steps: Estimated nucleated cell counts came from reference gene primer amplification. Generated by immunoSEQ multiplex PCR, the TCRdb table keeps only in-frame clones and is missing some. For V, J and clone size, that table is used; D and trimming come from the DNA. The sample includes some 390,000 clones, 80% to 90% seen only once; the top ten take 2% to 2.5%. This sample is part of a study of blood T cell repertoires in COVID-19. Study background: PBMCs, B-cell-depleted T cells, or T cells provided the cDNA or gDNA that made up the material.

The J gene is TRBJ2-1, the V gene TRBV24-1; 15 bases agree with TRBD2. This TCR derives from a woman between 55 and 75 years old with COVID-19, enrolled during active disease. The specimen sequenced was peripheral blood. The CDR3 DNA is TGTGCCACCAGTGACCGGACTAGCGGGGGGGGGCGCGGTGAGCAGTTCTTC. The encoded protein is CATSDRTSGGGRGEQFF.